The T cell receptor beta chain described here comes from a study of shared clonotypes between healthy human individuals. Note on this clone: What it binds is unknown.

Naive-designated CD8 cells lacked CD45RO, were positively enriched for CCR7, and omitted terminally differentiated effector memory CD45RA+ cells. Using immunoSEQ multiplex PCR, the repertoire was profiled, and TCRdb retains in-frame clones only, with some absent. Altogether more than 500,000 clones are present, approximately 95% being singletons, with the ten largest covering over 0.1%. Per germline, CDR1 SEHNR and CDR2 FQNEAQ (reference sequence). The CDR3 has 15 residues. V was clipped by 2 bases and J by 5 bases; unmatched bases: 5. Overall study findings and caveats: It was observed that about 5% of naive CD4 clonotypes were shared across a handful of donors. Sequencing depth was expected to affect clonotype sharing among donors.

This clonotype was obtained from a woman in her 30s in good health. The chain employs TRBV7-9 and TRBJ2-1, with TRBD2 identical over 8 bases. Sequencing was performed on naive CD8+ T cells sorted from blood. In DNA, the CDR3 is TGTGCCAGCAGCTTATTTAGCGGGAATAACAATGAGCAGTTCTTC. Translation: CASSLFSGNNNEQFF.